A single sample gave rise to the 13 T cell receptor beta chains below, sequenced in a study of cytomegalovirus exposure and HLA in healthy donors. Clones were sequenced by immunoSEQ multiplex PCR, and TCRdb holds only the in-frame ones, with some missing. The sample contains around 150,000 clones, around four fifths of which appear only once. The sequenced sample consisted of PBMCs. Receptors were obtained from a young man in good health and CMV-seropositive.

This clone was observed once. The rearrangement uses TRBV7-8 and TRBJ2-3; weak D call: TRBD2 (6 bases). The CDR3 totals 17 residues. Germline-derived CDR1 and CDR2 are SGHVS and FQNEAQ. The V end lost 4 bases, the J end lost 0 bases, and 17 bases lay between the germline ends. The CDR3 reads CASSYPGDRPSTDTQYF. In DNA, the CDR3 is TGTGCCAGCAGCTACCCGGGGGATCGGCCTAGCACAGATACGCAGTATTTT.

The chain combines TRBV2 with TRBJ1-4; maybe TRBD1 (5 bases). There are 16 residues in the CDR3. Germline CDR1 and CDR2: SNHLY and FYNNEI. Trimming cost V 1 base and J 0 bases, with 9 bases left between them. CDR3: CASSEGQRATNEKLFF. For the CDR3, the DNA is TGTGCCAGCAGTGAAGGACAGAGAGCAACTAATGAAAAACTGTTTTTT.

This clone appeared a single time. The gene calls are TRBV29-1 and TRBJ1-2; D is possibly TRBD1 (5 bases). Germline assignment: CDR1 SQVTM and CDR2 ANQGSEA. The CDR3 has 11 amino acids. Between the trimmed V and J ends, which lost 7 bases and 4 bases, there was a span of 10 bases. The CDR3 here is CSAAGGYGYTF. CDR3 DNA sequence: TGCAGCGCCGCGGGGGGCTATGGCTACACCTTC.

The V and J genes are TRBV4-3 and TRBJ2-5, with a tentative D call TRBD2 (6 bases). The CDR3 extends over 15 amino acids. Per the germline V gene, CDR1 is LGHNA and CDR2 is YSLEER. V gave up 0 bases and J gave up 5 bases, with 13 bases separating them. For the CDR3, the DNA is TGCGCCAGCAGCCAAGATACTAGCTGGGTGGAGACCCAGTACTTC. Amino acids: CASSQDTSWVETQYF.

This clone came up a few times. The chain is built from TRBV6-1 and TRBJ2-5; 7 bases match TRBD1. CDR3 length equals 13 residues. The junction had 2 bases not matched to a gene; V was cut back by 5 bases and J by 2 bases. The germline V gene encodes CDR1 MNHNS and CDR2 SASEGT. Here the CDR3 DNA reads TGTGCCAGCAGTCGGGACAGACAAGAGACCCAGTACTTC. Translating gives CASSRDRQETQYF.

The sample holds one count of this clone. The sample has other DNA sequences that encode this CDR3 too. V usage is TRBV9 and J usage is TRBJ1-1; 7 bases align to TRBD1. Per the germline V gene, CDR1 is SGDLS and CDR2 is YYNGEE. CDR3 size: 14 residues. With V trimmed by 3 bases and J by 0 bases, 2 bases remained unmatched. The CDR3 coding sequence is TGTGCCAGCAGCGCGACAGGGATGAACACTGAAGCTTTCTTT. It is translated as CASSATGMNTEAFF. Complete variable domain (other parts from reference TRBV9 and TRBJ1-1): DSGVTQTPKHLITATGQRVTLRCSPRSGDLSVYWYQQSLDQGLQFLIQYYNGEERAKGNILERFSAQQFPDLHSELNLSSLELGDSALYFCASSATGMNTEAFFGQGTRLTVV.

This chain joins TRBV7-8 and TRBJ2-1; 10 nucleotides line up with TRBD2. The germline V gene encodes CDR1 SGHVS and CDR2 FQNEAQ. The CDR3 covers 17 residues. Trimming cost V 1 base and J 3 bases; bases outside gene matches: 6. CDR3 region: CASSLGRRTSGYNEQFF. CDR3 DNA: TGTGCCAGCAGCTTAGGGCGGAGGACTAGCGGCTACAATGAGCAGTTCTTC.

This clone was seen a few times. The chain uses TRBV6-1 and TRBJ1-6, with 7 bases aligning to TRBD1. This CDR3 has 15 amino acids. The germline gives CDR1 MNHNS, CDR2 SASEGT. The ends lost 4 bases at V and 7 bases at J; junction bases unmatched: 7. The chain's CDR3 is CASSVDGTANSPLHF. CDR3 sequence (DNA): TGTGCCAGCAGTGTCGACGGGACAGCGAATTCACCCCTCCACTTT.

This clone was seen a single time. This chain joins TRBV5-1 and TRBJ2-5, with 11 bases fitting TRBD2. The junction had 6 bases not matched to a gene; V was cut back by 3 bases and J by 5 bases. Germline values: CDR1 SGHRS, CDR2 YFSETQ. The CDR3 length is 15 residues. The CDR3 nucleotides read TGCGCCAGCAGCTCCATAGCGGGGGGGCGGGAGACCCAGTACTTC. This sequence encodes CASSSIAGGRETQYF.

This clone was picked up a small number of times. This chain connects TRBV30 to TRBJ1-1, with unresolved D. Germline V lookup: CDR1 GTSNPN, CDR2 SVGIG (reference sequence). V lost 3 bases and J 5 bases, leaving 13 bases between the germline ends. The CDR3 contains 13 residues. CDR3 DNA sequence: TGTGCCTGGAGCCACACCGGGAGGACTGAAGCTTTCTTT. It encodes CAWSHTGRTEAFF.

There are a few counts of this clone. This chain links TRBV2 with TRBJ1-2; D uncertain. CDR1 is SNHLY and CDR2 is FYNNEI in the germline V gene. This CDR3 comprises 14 residues. Trimming pared 2 bases from V and 4 bases from J, leaving 11 bases between. This CDR3 reads CASSETVTTYGYTF. CDR3 coding DNA: TGTGCCAGCAGTGAAACCGTTACTACCTATGGCTACACCTTC. Supplemented by reference TRBV2 and TRBJ1-2, the full variable domain reads EPEVTQTPSHQVTQMGQEVILRCVPISNHLYFYWYRQILGQKVEFLVSFYNNEISEKSEIFDDQFSVERPDGSNFTLKIRSTKLEDSAMYFCASSETVTTYGYTFGSGTRLTVV.

The rearrangement joins TRBV4-3 to TRBJ2-7; possibly TRBD1 for D (5 bases). Trimming took off 2 bases at V and 3 bases at J, with 11 bases between the two ends. Germline loops: CDR1 LGHNA, CDR2 YSLEER. The CDR3 consists of 14 residues. CDR3 amino acids: CASSQTDTFYEQYF. The CDR3, as DNA: TGCGCCAGCAGCCAAACGGACACCTTCTACGAGCAGTACTTC.

The chain has TRBV9 and TRBJ1-2, with 8 positions matching TRBD1. V shed 2 bases and J 3 bases; nucleotides not matched to a gene: 3. This CDR3 is 14 amino acids long. The V gene's germline CDR1 is SGDLS and CDR2 YYNGEE. The CDR3 is CASSVSTGDYGYTF. The CDR3 coding sequence is TGTGCCAGCAGCGTTTCGACAGGGGACTATGGCTACACCTTC.